The 8 T cell receptor beta chains listed next were all sequenced from one sample in a study of blood T cell repertoires in COVID-19 (dated by TCRdb to between 2020 and 2021). Receptor amplification or capture employed the immunoSEQ multiplex PCR assay. The table was pulled from immuneACCESS by TCRdb, which kept in-frame rearrangements only. Such tables lose some clones; where checked, under half of the loss comes from unresolved V genes, and the rest has no known cause. Recorded for this sample are some 420,000 clones; roughly nine tenths of them occurred a single time. The ten biggest clones cover 1% to 1.3% of the sample. Input material: PBMCs or T cells enriched from blood (not recorded which). The receptor source for this set is a man under 40 who had recovered from COVID-19.

V and J are TRBV7-9 and TRBJ2-2; no reliable D call. The CDR3 contains 16 residues. Trimming pared 5 bases from V and 2 bases from J, leaving 15 bases between. Germline V gene data show CDR1 as SEHNR and CDR2 as FQNEAQ (reference sequence). DNA for the CDR3: TGTGCCAGCAGCGCAGACTGGCGCGGAAACACCGGGGAGCTGTTTTTT. It translates to CASSADWRGNTGELFF.

The chain has TRBV28 and TRBJ1-1, with TRBD1 identical over 9 bases. This CDR3 has 17 residues. Trimming at V came to 3 bases and at J to 5 bases, leaving 13 bases not matched to a gene. CDR1 and CDR2 (germline): MDHEN, SYDVKM. The chain's CDR3 is CASSFHAQGQGETEAFF. CDR3 nucleotides: TGTGCCAGCAGTTTTCACGCCCAGGGACAGGGAGAAACTGAAGCTTTCTTT.

This chain connects TRBV18 to TRBJ2-7; D is undetermined. The V and J ends lost 2 bases and 6 bases respectively, with 11 bases between them. This CDR3 is 13 amino acids long. Germline CDR1 and CDR2: KGHSH and LQKENI. In DNA, the CDR3 is TGTGCCAGCTCACCAGGCGAGGCGCGCGAGCAGTACTTC. Translated: CASSPGEAREQYF.

In this sample, this clone turned up once. This sequence joins TRBV11-2 and TRBJ2-7; 7 bases map to TRBD2. Looked up from germline, CDR1 is SGHAT and CDR2 is FQNNGV. CDR3 size: 17 residues. The V segment lost 1 base and the J segment 1 base; nucleotides outside the gene matches: 10. The CDR3 spells CASSLVYRGGKSYEQYF. CDR3 sequence (DNA): TGTGCCAGCAGCTTAGTCTATCGGGGAGGGAAATCCTACGAGCAGTACTTC.

The rearrangement joins TRBV28 to TRBJ1-1; tentative D call: TRBD1 (5 bases). This CDR3 has 14 residues. Germline CDR1 MDHEN, CDR2 SYDVKM. V dropped 5 bases and J dropped 4 bases, with 14 bases sitting between them. CDR3 in DNA: TGTGCCAGCAGTAACCCCCAGGGTATCACTGAAGCTTTCTTT. Encoded protein: CASSNPQGITEAFF. Full variable domain (rest looked up from reference TRBV28 and TRBJ1-1): DVKVTQSSRYLVKRTGEKVFLECVQDMDHENMFWYRQDPGLGLRLIYFSYDVKMKEKGDIPEGYSVSREKKERFSLILESASTNQTSMYLCASSNPQGITEAFFGQGTRLTVV.

The chain uses TRBV19 and TRBJ1-3; D ambiguous. The CDR3 covers 11 residues. The V and J ends lost 2 bases and 9 bases respectively, with 5 bases between them. Germline CDR1 and CDR2: LNHDA and SQIVND (reference sequence). As DNA, the CDR3 is TGTGCCAGTAGTATACGGGGCACCATATATTTT. Protein: CASSIRGTIYF. The entire variable domain, with the rest obtained from reference TRBV19 and TRBJ1-3, is as follows: DGGITQSPKYLFRKEGQNVTLSCEQNLNHDAMYWYRQDPGQGLRLIYYSQIVNDFQKGDIAEGYSVSREKKESFPLTVTSAQKNPTAFYLCASSIRGTIYFGEGSWLTVV.

This chain connects TRBV11-1 to TRBJ1-1, with 8 bases matching TRBD1. The germline V gene has CDR1 SGHAT and CDR2 FQDESV (reference sequence). The trim removed 4 bases at V and 5 bases at J, leaving 3 bases unmatched. The CDR3 covers 13 residues. Here the CDR3 reads CASSSTGVTEAFF. CDR3 DNA: TGTGCCAGCAGCTCGACAGGGGTGACTGAAGCTTTCTTT.

This clone was seen only once. This chain links TRBV6-5 with TRBJ2-3, with D possibly matching TRBD1 (6 bases). Germline V gives CDR1 MNHEY, CDR2 SVGAGI. Deletions cut 6 bases from V and 5 bases from J, with 9 bases between. CDR3 length: 12 amino acids. CDR3 sequence: CASSQQGDTQYF. For the CDR3, the DNA is TGTGCCAGCAGCCAACAGGGAGATACGCAGTATTTT.